The T cell receptor beta chain described here comes from a study of shared clonotypes between healthy human individuals. Findings and caveats of the study: Naive CD4 clonotypes were shared across a handful of donors at 4.5% to 6%. Inspection by rarefaction showed sorted-subset sequencing to be incomplete despite large depth.

The ends were cut back, 3 bases at V and 4 bases at J, with 9 bases in the middle. This CDR3 region has 13 residues. From germline, CDR1 is SGHRS and CDR2 YFSETQ. Regarding this clone: Antigen specificity is unknown.

In the study's own analysis: Filtering differed since immunoSEQ provided only junctions, with no quality scores. Using immunoSEQ multiplex PCR, the repertoire was profiled, and TCRdb retains in-frame clones only, with some absent. For V, J and clone size, that table is used; D and trimming come from the DNA. The table lists about 1.1 million clones, 60% to 85% of them singletons. The study separated CD4+ cells into CD45RA+ naive and CD45RA-negative memory subsets. The clonotype originates from a man aged 18 to 29 in good health. Some clones in this sample may be carry-over from other donors' samples. V is TRBV5-1 and J is TRBJ2-3, with a weak D call TRBD2 (5 bases). Material for sequencing was memory CD4+ T cells from PBMCs. Subset specified: CD45RA-negative fraction. DNA of the CDR3: TGCGCCAGCAGCTCGAGGGCAGCAGATACGCAGTATTTT. It translates to CASSSRAADTQYF.